This TCR beta chain stems from a study of vaccination effects on CD4 cells after COVID-19. Study details: Post-vaccine sampling took place a median of 72 days after the second dose. Study outcomes and limitations: Infection-derived and vaccine-derived clones contracted markedly late after vaccination.

Turning to this clone: Its cognate antigen is unknown.

CDR3 length equals 13 residues. V dropped 6 bases and J dropped 6 bases, with 12 bases sitting between them. Isolation of CD4+ T cells took place after around 10 days of culture. Either the BNT162b2 or mRNA-1273 vaccine was given to participants in two doses. The table came from immunoSEQ multiplex PCR; TCRdb's copy has only in-frame clones and leaves some out. Of fewer than 60,000 clones listed, about 78% were seen once; the top ten hold 4.3%. This clonotype was obtained from a human donor who received a COVID-19 vaccine. The V call is TRBV12-3 or TRBV12-4, the J call TRBJ2-1; D is possibly TRBD2 (5 bases). The material sequenced was CD4+ T cells from PBMCs cultured without peptide, taken after COVID-19 vaccination. CDR3 in DNA: TGTGCCAGCAGGAAATTAAGCGGCAATGAGCAGTTCTTC. Translating gives CASRKLSGNEQFF.